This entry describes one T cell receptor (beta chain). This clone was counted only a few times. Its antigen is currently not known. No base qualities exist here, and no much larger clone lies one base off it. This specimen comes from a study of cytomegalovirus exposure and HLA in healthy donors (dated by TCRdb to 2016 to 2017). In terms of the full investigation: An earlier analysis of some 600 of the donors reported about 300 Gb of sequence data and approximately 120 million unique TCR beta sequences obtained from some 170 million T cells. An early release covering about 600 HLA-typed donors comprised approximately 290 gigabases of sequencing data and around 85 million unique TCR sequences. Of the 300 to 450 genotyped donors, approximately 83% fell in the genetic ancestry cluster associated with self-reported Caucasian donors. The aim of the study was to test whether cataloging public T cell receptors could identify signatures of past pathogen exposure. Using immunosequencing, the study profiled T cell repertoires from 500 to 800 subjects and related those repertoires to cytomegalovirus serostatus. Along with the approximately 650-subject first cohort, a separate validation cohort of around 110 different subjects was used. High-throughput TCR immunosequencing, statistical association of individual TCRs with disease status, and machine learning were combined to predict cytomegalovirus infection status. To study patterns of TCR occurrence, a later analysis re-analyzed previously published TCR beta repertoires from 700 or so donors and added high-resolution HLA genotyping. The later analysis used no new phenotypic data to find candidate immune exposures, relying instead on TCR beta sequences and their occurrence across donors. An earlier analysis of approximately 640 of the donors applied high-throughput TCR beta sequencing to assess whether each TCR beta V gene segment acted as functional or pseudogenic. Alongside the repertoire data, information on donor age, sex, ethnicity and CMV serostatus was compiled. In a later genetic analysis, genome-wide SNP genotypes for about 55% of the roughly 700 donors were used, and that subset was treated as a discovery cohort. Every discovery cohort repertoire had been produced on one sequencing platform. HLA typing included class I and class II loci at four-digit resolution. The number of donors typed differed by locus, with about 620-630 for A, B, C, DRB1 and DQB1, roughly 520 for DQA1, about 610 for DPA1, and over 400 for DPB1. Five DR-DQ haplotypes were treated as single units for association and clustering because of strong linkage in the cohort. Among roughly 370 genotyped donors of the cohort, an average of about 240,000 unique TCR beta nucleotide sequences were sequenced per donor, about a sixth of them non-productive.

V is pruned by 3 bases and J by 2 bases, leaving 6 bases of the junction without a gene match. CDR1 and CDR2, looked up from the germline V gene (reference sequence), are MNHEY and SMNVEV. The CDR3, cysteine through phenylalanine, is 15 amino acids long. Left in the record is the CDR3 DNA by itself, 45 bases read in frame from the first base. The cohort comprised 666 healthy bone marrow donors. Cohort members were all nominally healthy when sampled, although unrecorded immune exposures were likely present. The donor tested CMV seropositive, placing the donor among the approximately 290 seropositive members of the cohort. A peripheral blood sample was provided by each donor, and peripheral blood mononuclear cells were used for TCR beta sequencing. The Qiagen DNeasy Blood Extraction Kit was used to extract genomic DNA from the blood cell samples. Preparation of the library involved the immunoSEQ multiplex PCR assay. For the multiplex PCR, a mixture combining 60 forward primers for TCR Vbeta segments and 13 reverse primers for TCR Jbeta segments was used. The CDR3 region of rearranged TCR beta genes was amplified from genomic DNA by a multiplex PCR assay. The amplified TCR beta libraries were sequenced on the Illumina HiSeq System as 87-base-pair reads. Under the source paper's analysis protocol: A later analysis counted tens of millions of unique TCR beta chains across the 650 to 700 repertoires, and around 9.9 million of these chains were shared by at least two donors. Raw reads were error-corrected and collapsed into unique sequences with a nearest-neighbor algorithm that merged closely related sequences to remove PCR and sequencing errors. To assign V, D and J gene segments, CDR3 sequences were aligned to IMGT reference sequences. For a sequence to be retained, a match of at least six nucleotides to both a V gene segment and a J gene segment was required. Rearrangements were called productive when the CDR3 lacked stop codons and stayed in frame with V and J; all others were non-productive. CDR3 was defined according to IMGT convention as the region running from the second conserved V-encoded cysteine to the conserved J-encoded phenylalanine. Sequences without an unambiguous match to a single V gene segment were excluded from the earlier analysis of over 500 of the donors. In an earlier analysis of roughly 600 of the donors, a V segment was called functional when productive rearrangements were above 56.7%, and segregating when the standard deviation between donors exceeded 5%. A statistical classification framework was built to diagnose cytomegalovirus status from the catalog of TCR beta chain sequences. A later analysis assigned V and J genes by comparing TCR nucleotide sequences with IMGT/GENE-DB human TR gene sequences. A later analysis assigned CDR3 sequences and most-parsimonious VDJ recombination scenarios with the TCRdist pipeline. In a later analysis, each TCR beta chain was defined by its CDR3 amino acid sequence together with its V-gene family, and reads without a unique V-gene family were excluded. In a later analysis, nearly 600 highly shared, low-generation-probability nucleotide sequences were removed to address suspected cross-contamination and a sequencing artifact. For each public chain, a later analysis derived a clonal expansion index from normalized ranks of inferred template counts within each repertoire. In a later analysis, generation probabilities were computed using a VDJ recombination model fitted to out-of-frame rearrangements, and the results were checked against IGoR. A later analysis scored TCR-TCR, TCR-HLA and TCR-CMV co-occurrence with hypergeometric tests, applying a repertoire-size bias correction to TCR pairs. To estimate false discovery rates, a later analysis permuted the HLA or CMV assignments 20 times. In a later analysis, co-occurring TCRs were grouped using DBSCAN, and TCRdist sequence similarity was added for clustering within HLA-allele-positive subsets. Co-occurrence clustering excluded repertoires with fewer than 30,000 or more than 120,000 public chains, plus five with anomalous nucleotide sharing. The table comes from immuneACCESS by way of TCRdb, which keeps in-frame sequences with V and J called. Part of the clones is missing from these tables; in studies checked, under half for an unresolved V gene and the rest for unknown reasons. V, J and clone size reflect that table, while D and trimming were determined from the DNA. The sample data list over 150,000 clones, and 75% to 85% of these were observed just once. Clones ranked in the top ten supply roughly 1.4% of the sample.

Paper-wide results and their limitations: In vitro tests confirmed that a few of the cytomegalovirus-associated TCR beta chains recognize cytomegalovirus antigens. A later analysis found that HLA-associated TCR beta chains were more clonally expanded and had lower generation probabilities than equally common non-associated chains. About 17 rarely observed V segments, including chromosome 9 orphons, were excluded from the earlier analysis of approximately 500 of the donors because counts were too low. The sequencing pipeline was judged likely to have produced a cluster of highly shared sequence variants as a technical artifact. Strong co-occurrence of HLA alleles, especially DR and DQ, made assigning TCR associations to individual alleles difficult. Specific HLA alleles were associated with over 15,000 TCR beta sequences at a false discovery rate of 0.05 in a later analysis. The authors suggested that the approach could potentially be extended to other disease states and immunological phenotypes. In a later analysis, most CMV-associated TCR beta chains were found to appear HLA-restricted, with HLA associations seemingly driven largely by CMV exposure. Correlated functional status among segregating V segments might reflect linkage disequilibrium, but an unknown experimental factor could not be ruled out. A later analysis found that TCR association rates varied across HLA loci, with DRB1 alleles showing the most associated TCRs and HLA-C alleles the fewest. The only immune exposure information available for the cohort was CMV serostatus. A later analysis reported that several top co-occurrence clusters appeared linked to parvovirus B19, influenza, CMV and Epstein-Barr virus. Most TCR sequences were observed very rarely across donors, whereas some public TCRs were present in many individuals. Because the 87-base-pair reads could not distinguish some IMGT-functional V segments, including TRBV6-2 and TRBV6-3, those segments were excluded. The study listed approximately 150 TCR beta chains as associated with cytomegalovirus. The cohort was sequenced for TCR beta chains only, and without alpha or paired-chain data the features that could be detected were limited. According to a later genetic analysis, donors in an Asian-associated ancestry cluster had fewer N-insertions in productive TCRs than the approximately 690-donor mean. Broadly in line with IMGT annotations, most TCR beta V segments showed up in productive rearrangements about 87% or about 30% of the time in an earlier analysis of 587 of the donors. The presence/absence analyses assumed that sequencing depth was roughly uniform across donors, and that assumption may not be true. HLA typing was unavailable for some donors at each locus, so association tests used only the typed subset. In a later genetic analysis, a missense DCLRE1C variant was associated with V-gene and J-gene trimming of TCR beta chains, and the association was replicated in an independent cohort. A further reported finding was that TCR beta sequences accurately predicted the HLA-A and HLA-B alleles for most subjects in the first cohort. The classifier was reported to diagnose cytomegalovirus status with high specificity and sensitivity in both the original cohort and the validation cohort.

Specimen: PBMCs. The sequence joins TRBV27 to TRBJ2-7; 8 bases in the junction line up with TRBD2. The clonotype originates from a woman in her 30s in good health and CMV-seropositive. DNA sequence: TGTGCCAGCAGTTTCATGGTAGCGGGAACCTACGAGCAGTACTTC. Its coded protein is CASSFMVAGTYEQYF.